The entry below describes one T cell receptor (beta chain). Antigen: not known. This sample stems from a study of T cell responses to AZD1222 COVID-19 vaccine. Sequencing was performed with immunoSEQ multiplex PCR; in TCRdb, only in-frame clones are kept and a portion is missing. The table records 100,000 to 150,000 clones, approximately 85% of them present only once. Per germline, CDR1 SEHNR and CDR2 FQNEAQ (reference sequence). V shed 3 bases, J shed 4 bases, and the junction held 7 bases outside the gene matches. The CDR3 consists of 16 residues. Whole-study findings and limits: Unmutated variant regions reportedly attract nearly half of all spike-specific TCRs. Following two doses of AZD1222, Spike-specific TCR breadth and depth rose.

Sequences were derived from peripheral blood, sampled on day 0 of AZD1222 vaccination. The chain couples TRBV7-9 to TRBJ2-5; 11 bases map to TRBD2. The TCR was taken from an adult in good health. DNA for the CDR3: TGTGCCAGCAGCTTCGGTAGCGGGGGGGCGAGAGAGACCCAGTACTTC. Encoded protein: CASSFGSGGARETQYF. Full variable domain (outside the CDR3, taken from reference TRBV7-9 and TRBJ2-5): DTGVSQNPRHKITKRGQNVTFRCDPISEHNRLYWYRQTLGQGPEFLTYFQNEAQLEKSRLLSDRFSAERPKGSFSTLEIQRTEQGDSAMYLCASSFGSGGARETQYFGPGTRLLVL.